This T cell receptor beta chain comes out of a study of shared clonotypes between healthy human individuals. With 6 bases clipped from V and 8 bases from J, the junction kept 7 bases outside the gene matches. Germline V gives CDR1 SNHLY, CDR2 FYNNEI. There are 13 residues in the CDR3. About this clone itself: Its antigen is undetermined.

Study-wide results and limits: A handful of donors shared about 4.5% of their naive CD4 clonotypes.

A split of CD4+ cells into CD45RA+ naive and CD45RA-negative memory subsets was performed. Every subset's genomic DNA went evenly onto several immunoSEQ plates. The data were produced by immunoSEQ multiplex PCR, yet TCRdb's version contains in-frame clones alone and is incomplete. The sample consists of 2 million to 2.5 million clones, roughly 93% of them appearing once. Source material: naive CD4+ T cells from PBMCs. The subset: CD45RA+ positively selected. The chain combines TRBV2 with TRBJ2-3; TRBD2 aligns across 8 bases. The receptor's source is a man between 18 and 29 years old in good health. Some clones in this sample may be carry-over from other donors' samples. CDR3 DNA: TGTGCCAGCAGAGGGACTAGGGGTGTTACGCAGTATTTT. It codes for CASRGTRGVTQYF.